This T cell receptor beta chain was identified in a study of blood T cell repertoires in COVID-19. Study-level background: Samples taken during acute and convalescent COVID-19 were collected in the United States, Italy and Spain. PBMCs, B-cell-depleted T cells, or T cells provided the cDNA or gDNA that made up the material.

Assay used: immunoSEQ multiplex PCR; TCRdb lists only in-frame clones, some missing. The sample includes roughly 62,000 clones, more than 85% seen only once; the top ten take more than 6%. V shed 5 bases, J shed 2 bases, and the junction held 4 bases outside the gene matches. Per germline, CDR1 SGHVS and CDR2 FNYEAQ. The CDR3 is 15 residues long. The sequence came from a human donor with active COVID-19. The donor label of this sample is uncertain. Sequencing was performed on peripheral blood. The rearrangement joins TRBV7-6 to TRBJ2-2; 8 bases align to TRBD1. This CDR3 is CASSPGGFNTGELFF. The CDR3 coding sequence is TGTGCCAGCAGCCCAGGGGGCTTCAACACCGGGGAGCTGTTTTTT.